This T cell receptor (beta chain) originates from a study of T-cell memory formation after mild COVID-19 (dated by TCRdb to the early 2020s). For the study in its entirety: TCR sequence clusters from the two donors were largely donor specific. In a couple of donors, T-cell clones that expanded and contracted after mild COVID-19 were tracked by sequencing TCRalpha and TCRbeta repertoires over time. Two young, previously healthy adult volunteers, one female and one male, were included in the cohort.

The germline V gene sets CDR1 to MDHEN and CDR2 to SYDVKM. Inclusive of the bounding cysteine and phenylalanine, the CDR3 is 14 residues long. Just CDR3 DNA is preserved here, 42 bases in frame from base 1. V and J lose 8 bases and 0 bases, and a span of 11 bases separates them. Sequencing relied on an Illumina NovaSeq 6000. Using 5'RACE with constant-segment primers, TCRalpha and TCRbeta cDNA libraries were constructed, with sample barcodes and unique molecular identifiers added in the process. Trizol reagent was used to extract RNA from every sample. The libraries were amplified in two PCR steps, and the second step added a second sample barcode and Illumina TruSeq adapters. Libraries were sequenced on an Illumina NovaSeq with 2 x 150 bp paired-end reads. From the authors' description of their analysis: With migec v1.2.7, reads were demultiplexed and then collapsed into UMI-guided consensus sequences. Using mixcr v2.1.11, the UMI consensuses were aligned to TRA and TRB V and J templates and assembled into clonotypes. Clonotypes were classified as expanded or contracted when called significant by both edgeR and NoisET, with noise models trained on biological replicates. For edgeR calls, the cutoffs were a false discovery rate-adjusted p below 0.01 and a log2 fold-change threshold of 1. PCA with hierarchical clustering of max-normalized trajectories of the 1000 most abundant clonotypes was used as exploratory dynamics analysis. Separately sequenced CD4+ and CD8+ repertoires were used to assign a CD4 or CD8 phenotype to each responding clone. The raw public data were reprocessed by TCRdb itself: fastp quality trimming at Q25, MiXCR clonotype calling, in-frame beta chains only. Duplicate CDR3 protein sequences are folded into a single record with the most common DNA and genes. The V and J calls, along with clone size, are taken from TCRdb and not from the paper's own processing. The sample table records 65,000 to 100,000 distinct CDR3 sequences; roughly 12% of these occur just once. 41% of the sample belongs to the ten largest clones.

What the authors observed across the whole study: From day 15 to 85, contracting clones showed balanced CD4/CD8 phenotypes, whereas a second wave of clones that expanded from day 15 to 37 leaned towards CD4+. Contracting CD4+ clones appeared mostly in the CM and EM memory subsets, whereas CD8+ clones were enriched in EMRA. Only a couple of mild cases were covered in the study, and larger cohorts including severe cases with pre-infection samples were considered necessary. SARS-CoV-2 specificity was not confirmed for the second-wave clones peaking on day 37. Some responding clones were detected in pre-infection memory, which suggested that pre-existing cross-reactive memory T cells had joined the SARS-CoV-2 response.

Ficoll-Paque density gradient centrifugation was the method used to isolate PBMCs. This clonotype was found a few times. Its antigen remains undetermined. No per-base quality is available; no much larger clone lies one base away. The V and J genes are TRBV28 and TRBJ2-1; the D gene cannot be named for sure. Sequencing was carried out using PBMCs or a T cell subset sorted from them (not recorded which). The receptor was isolated from a man between 18 and 29 years old who had mild COVID-19 (a few samples of this study predate the infection). The sample titles of this study are shuffled in the database, so cell type and time point are left out; the donor was told from shared clones. The CDR3 sequence is CASLTRTSYNEQFF. The bases are TGTGCCAGCCTAACAAGGACCTCCTACAATGAGCAGTTCTTC.